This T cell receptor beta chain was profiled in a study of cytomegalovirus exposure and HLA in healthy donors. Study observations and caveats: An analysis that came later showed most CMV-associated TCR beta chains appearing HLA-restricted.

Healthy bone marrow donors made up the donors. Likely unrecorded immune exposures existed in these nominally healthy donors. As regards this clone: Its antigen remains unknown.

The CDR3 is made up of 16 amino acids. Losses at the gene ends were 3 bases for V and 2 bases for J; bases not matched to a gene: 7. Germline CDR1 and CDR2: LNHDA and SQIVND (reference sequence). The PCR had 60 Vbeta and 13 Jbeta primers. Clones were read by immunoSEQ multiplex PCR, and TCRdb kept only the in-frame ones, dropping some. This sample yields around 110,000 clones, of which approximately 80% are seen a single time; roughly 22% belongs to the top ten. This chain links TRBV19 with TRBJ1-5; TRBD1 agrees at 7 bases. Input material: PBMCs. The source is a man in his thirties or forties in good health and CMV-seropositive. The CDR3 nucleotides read TGTGCCAGTAGTATCTTCCCCACAGGGGGCAATCAGCCCCAGCATTTT. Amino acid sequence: CASSIFPTGGNQPQHF.